This T cell receptor (beta chain) was documented in a study of breast tumors, draining lymph nodes, adjacent tissues. TCRdb re-analysed the multiplex PCR reads in MiXCR, keeping a single row per CDR3 protein. The table shows some 150,000 distinct CDR3 sequences, with 20% to 25% occurring only once. The lymph nodes were axillary draining lymph nodes from breast cancer patients. In this sample, this clonotype turned up many times. Germline trimming cut 1 base from V and 6 bases from J; bases unmatched to any gene: 3. Per the germline V gene, CDR1 is SGHDN and CDR2 is FVKESK. The CDR3 contains 14 residues.

The sequence derives from a female donor with breast cancer. Some clones in this sample may be carry-over from other donors' samples. The chain is built from TRBV14 and TRBJ2-1; the match to TRBD2 covers 7 bases. The source material was axillary lymph node tissue. Here the CDR3 reads CASSQGTGGNEQFF. The DNA of the CDR3 is TGTGCCAGCAGCCAAGGTACGGGGGGCAATGAGCAGTTCTTC.